The TCR beta chain under discussion was sequenced for a study of CD8 T cells in ankylosing spondylitis. The CDR3 covers 16 residues. Trimming left V 0 bases short and J 0 bases short, with 12 bases between. Germline lookup yields CDR1 DFQATT and CDR2 SNEGSKA (reference sequence). Quantitative barcoded 5'-RACE was used to prepare TCR beta libraries. TCRdb re-called the 5' RACE reads with MiXCR, one entry per CDR3 protein. Of roughly 220,000 distinct CDR3 sequences listed, about 10% are singletons. This clonotype was counted at least ten times. The sequencing sample was made of blood, either unsorted or a sorted T cell fraction (not recorded which). The V gene is TRBV20-1, the J gene TRBJ2-1, with a possible D match to TRBD2 (5 bases). This sequence originates from a male donor with ankylosing spondylitis or in good health (not recorded which). CDR3 loop: CSARDRGSGSYNEQFF. Here the CDR3 DNA reads TGCAGTGCTAGAGATCGCGGGTCGGGCTCCTACAATGAGCAGTTCTTC.